The entry below gives a single T cell receptor beta chain sequence along with its context. These data belong to a study of Ad26.COV2.S vaccination and SARS-CoV-2 variants. Study background: Into the muscle, Ad26.COV2.S was dosed once or twice, 56 days apart.

Described treatment: 15 to 20 received Ad26.COV2.S at low or high dose, single or two shots; about 5 received placebo; per-sample allocation not given. Sampling took place 63 days after the first vaccine or placebo injection. TCRdb keeps only in-frame clones here, not all; method: immunoSEQ multiplex PCR. The table lists around 400,000 clones, over 75% of them singletons. V was clipped by 0 bases and J by 2 bases, with 10 bases between them. The CDR3 spans 15 residues. Per germline, CDR1 MNHEY and CDR2 SMNVEV (reference sequence). This receptor was obtained from a person aged 18-65 years who received the Ad26.COV2.S COVID-19 vaccine or a placebo. The chain is built from TRBV27 and TRBJ2-5; either TRBD1 or TRBD2 may supply D (5 bases each). Here the sequenced sample was peripheral blood, taken in a trial of Ad26.COV2.S vaccine versus placebo. CDR3 loop: CASSLSRAGQETQYF. The DNA of the CDR3 is TGTGCCAGCAGTTTATCGAGGGCAGGGCAAGAGACCCAGTACTTC.